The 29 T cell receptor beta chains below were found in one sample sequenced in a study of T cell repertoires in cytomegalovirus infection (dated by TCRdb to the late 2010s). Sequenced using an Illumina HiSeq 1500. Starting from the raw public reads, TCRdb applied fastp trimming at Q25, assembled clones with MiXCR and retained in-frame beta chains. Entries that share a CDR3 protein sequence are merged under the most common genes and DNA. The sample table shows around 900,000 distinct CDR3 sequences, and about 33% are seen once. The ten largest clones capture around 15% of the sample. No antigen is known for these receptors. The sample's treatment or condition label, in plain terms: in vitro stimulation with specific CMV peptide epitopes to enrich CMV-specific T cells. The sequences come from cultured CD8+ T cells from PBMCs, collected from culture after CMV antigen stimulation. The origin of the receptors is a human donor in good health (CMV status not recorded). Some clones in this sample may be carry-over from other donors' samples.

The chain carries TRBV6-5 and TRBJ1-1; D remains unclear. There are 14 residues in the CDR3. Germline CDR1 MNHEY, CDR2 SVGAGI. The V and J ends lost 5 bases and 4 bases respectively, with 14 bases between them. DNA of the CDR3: TGTGCCAGCAGTCTCCGAAGGAGGGTCACTGAAGCTTTCTTT. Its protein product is CASSLRRRVTEAFF.

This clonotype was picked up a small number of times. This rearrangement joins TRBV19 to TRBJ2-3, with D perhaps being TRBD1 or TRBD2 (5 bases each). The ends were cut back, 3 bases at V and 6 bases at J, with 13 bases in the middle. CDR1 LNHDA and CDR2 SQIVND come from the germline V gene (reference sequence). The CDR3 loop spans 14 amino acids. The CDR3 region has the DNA TGTGCCAGTAGTATGATCTTTGGGGGTGATACGCAGTATTTT. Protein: CASSMIFGGDTQYF.

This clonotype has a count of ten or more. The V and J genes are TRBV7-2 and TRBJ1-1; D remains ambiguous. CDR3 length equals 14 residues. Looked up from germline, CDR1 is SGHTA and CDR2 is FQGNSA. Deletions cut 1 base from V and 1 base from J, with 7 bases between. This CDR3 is CASSLDLWNTEAFF. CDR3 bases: TGTGCCAGCAGCTTAGATCTGTGGAACACTGAAGCTTTCTTT.

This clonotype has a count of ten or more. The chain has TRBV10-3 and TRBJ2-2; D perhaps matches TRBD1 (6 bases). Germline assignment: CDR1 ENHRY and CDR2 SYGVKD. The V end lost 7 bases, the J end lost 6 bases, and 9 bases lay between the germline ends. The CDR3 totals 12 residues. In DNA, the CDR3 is TGTGCCATCATTTCAGGGGCCGGGGAGCTGTTTTTT. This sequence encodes CAIISGAGELFF.

CDR3 coding DNA: TGTGCCAGCAGTTTATATGAGGGGGGCACCGGGGAGCTGTTTTTT. Translation gives CASSLYEGGTGELFF. This sequence joins TRBV27 and TRBJ2-2, with D perhaps being TRBD1 or TRBD2 (6 bases each). Germline loops: CDR1 MNHEY, CDR2 SMNVEV (reference sequence). The CDR3 spans 15 residues. V gave up 1 base and J gave up 4 bases, with 10 bases separating them.

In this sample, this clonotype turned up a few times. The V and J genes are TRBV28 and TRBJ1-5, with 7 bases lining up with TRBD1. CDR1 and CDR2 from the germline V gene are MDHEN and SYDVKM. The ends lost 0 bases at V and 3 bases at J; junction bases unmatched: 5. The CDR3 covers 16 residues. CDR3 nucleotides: TGTGCCAGCAGTTTATGGAACGGACAGGCCAATCAGCCCCAGCATTTT. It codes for CASSLWNGQANQPQHF.

Here the CDR3 reads CASSGGPETDTQYF. In DNA, the CDR3 is TGTGCCAGTTCGGGGGGGCCGGAGACAGATACGCAGTATTTT. The chain uses TRBV11-3 and TRBJ2-3; 8 bases map to TRBD2. Germline V gives CDR1 SGHNT, CDR2 YENEEA. J gave up 3 bases and V 9 bases, and 8 bases lay outside the gene matches. The CDR3 loop spans 14 amino acids.

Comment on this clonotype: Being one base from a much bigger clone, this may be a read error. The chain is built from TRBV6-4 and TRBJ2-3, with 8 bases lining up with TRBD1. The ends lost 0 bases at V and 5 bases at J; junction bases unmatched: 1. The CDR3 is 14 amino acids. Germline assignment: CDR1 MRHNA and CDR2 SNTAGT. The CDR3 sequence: CASSDSTGVDTQYF. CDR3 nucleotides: TGTGCCAGCAGTGACTCGACAGGGGTAGATACGCAGTATTTT.

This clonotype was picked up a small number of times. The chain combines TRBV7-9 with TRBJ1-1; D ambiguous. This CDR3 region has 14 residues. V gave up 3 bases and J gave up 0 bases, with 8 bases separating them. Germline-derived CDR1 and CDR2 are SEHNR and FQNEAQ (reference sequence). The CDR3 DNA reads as TGTGCCAGCAGCTTCACGGAGATGAACACTGAAGCTTTCTTT. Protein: CASSFTEMNTEAFF.

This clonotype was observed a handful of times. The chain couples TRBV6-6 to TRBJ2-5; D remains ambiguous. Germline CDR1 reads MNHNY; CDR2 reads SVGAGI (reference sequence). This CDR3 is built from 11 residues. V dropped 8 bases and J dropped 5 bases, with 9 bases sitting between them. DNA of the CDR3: TGTGCCAGCCTGGGTTTGGAGACCCAGTACTTC. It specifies CASLGLETQYF.

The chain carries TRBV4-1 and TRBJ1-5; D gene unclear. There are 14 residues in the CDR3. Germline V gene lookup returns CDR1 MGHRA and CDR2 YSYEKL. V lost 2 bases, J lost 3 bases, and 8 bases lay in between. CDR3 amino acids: CASSQTTVNQPQHF. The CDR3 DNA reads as TGCGCCAGCAGCCAAACGACCGTCAATCAGCCCCAGCATTTT.

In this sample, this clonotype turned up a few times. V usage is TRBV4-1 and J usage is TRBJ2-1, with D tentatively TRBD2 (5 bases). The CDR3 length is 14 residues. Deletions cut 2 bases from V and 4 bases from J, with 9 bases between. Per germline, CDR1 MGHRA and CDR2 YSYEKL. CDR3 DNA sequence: TGCGCCAGCAGCCAACCGGGGTTGTACAATGAGCAGTTCTTC. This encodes CASSQPGLYNEQFF.

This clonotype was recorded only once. CDR3 bases: TGTGCCAGCAGTTACTCACAGGGGAACCATGGCTACACCTTC. It is translated as CASSYSQGNHGYTF. The V call is TRBV6-8, the J call TRBJ1-2; 7 bases are shared with TRBD1. The CDR3 contains 14 residues. V gave up 0 bases and J gave up 6 bases; unmatched junction bases: 4. Germline CDR1 reads MNHGY; CDR2 reads SAAAGT.

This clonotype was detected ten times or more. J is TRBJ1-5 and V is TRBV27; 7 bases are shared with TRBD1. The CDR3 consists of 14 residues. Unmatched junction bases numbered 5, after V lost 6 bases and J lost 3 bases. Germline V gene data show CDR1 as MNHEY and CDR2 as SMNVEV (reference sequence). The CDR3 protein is CASSPGQPNQPQHF. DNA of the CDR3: TGTGCCAGCAGCCCGGGACAGCCCAATCAGCCCCAGCATTTT.

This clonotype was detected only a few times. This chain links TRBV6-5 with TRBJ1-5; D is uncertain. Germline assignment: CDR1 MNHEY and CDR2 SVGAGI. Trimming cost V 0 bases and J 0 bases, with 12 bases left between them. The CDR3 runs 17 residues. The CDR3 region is CASSYSWYGDSNQPQHF. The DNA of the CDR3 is TGTGCCAGCAGTTACTCGTGGTACGGAGATAGCAATCAGCCCCAGCATTTT.

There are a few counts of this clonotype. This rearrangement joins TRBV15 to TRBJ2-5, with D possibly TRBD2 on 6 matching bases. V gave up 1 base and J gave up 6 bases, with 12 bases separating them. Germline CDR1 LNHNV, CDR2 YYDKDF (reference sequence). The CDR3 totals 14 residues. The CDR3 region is CATSRVPGRKTQYF. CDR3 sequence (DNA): TGTGCCACCAGCAGAGTGCCCGGGAGAAAGACCCAGTACTTC. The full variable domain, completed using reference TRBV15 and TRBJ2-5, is DAMVIQNPRYQVTQFGKPVTLSCSQTLNHNVMYWYQQKSSQAPKLLFHYYDKDFNNEADTPDNFQSRRPNTSFCFLDIRSPGLGDTAMYLCATSRVPGRKTQYFGPGTRLLVL.

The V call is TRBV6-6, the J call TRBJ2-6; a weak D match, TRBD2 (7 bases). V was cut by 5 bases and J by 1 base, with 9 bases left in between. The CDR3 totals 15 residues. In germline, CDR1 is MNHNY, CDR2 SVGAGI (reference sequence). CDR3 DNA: TGTGCCAGCAGTGGGGGGGCGTCTGGGGCCAACGTCCTGACTTTC. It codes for CASSGGASGANVLTF.

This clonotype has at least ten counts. CDR3 residues: CASSFGQITDTQYF. CDR3 DNA: TGTGCCAGCAGCTTTGGACAGATCACAGATACGCAGTATTTT. This sequence joins TRBV7-6 and TRBJ2-3; D may be TRBD1 (6 bases). This CDR3 contains 14 residues. V dropped 3 bases and J dropped 2 bases, with 9 bases sitting between them. Germline V lookup: CDR1 SGHVS, CDR2 FNYEAQ.

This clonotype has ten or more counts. Here the CDR3 reads CASSHLGPAGGETQYF. In nucleotides, the CDR3 is TGTGCCAGCAGCCATCTAGGACCGGCGGGGGGCGAGACCCAGTACTTC. The V call is TRBV7-6, the J call TRBJ2-5; 8 nucleotides match TRBD2. This CDR3 is built from 16 residues. Germline CDR1 reads SGHVS; CDR2 reads FNYEAQ. The junction had 13 bases not matched to a gene; V was cut back by 5 bases and J by 5 bases.

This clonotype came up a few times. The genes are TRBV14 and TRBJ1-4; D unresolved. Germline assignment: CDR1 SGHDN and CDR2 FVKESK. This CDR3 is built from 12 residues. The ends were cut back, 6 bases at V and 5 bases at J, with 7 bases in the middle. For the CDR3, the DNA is TGTGCCAGCAGGTCGGGAAATGAAAAACTGTTTTTT. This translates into CASRSGNEKLFF.

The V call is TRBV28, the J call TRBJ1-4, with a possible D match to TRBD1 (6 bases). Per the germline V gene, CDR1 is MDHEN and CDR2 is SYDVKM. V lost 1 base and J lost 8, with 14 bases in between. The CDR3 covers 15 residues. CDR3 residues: CASSLYAGAGEKLFF. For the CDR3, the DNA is TGTGCCAGCAGTTTATATGCGGGGGCGGGAGAAAAACTGTTTTTT.

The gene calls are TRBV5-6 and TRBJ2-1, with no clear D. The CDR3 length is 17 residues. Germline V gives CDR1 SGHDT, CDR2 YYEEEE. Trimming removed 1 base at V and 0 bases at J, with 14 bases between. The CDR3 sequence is CASSLSYRKSSYNEQFF. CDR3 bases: TGTGCCAGCAGCTTGTCTTATCGGAAGAGCTCCTACAATGAGCAGTTCTTC. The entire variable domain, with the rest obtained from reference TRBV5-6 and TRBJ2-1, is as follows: DAGVTQSPTHLIKTRGQQVTLRCSPKSGHDTVSWYQQALGQGPQFIFQYYEEEERQRGNFPDRFSGHQFPNYSSELNVNALLLGDSALYLCASSLSYRKSSYNEQFFGPGTRLTVL.

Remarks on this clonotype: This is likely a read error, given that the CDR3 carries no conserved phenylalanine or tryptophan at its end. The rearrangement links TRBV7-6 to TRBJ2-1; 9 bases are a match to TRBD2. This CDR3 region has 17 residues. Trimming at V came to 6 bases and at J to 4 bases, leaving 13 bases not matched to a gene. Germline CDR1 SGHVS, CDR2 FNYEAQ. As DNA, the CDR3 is TGTGCCAGCAGTCAAGGTGTCGGCGGGGGGGCATACAATGAGCAGTTCTCC. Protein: CASSQGVGGGAYNEQFS.

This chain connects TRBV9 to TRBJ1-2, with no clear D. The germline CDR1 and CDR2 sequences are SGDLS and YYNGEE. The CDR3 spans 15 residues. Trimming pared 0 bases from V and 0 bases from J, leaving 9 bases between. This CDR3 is CASSVVDAANYGYTF. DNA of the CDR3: TGTGCCAGCAGCGTAGTTGACGCAGCTAACTATGGCTACACCTTC.

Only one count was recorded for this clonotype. The CDR3 DNA is TGCAGTGCTAGGGGGGGACTAGCGGGGGGGTGGGGGGAGACCCAGTACTTC. Its protein is CSARGGLAGGWGETQYF. V is TRBV20-1 and J is TRBJ2-5, with 16 bases fitting TRBD2. The germline V gene has CDR1 DFQATT and CDR2 SNEGSKA (reference sequence). The CDR3 has 17 residues. After removal of 3 bases from V and 5 bases from J, the junction contained 9 bases not matched to a gene.

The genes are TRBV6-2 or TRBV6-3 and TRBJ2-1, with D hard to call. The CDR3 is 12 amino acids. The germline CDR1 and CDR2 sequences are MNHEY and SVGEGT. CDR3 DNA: TGTTCTGCCGCACTTTTAAACAATGAGCAGTTCTTC. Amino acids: CSAALLNNEQFF.

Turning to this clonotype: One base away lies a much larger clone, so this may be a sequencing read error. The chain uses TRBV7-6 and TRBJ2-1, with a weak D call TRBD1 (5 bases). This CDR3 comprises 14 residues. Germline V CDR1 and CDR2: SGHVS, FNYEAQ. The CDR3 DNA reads TGTGCCAGCAGCTCCCTGGTCGAGGACAATGATCAGTTCTTC. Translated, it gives CASSSLVEDNDQFF.

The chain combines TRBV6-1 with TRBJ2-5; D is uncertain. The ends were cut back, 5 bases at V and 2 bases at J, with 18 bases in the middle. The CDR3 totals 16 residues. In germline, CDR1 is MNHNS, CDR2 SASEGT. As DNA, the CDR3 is TGTGCCAGCAGTTATCAGCGAGGAGCATTGCAAGAGACCCAGTACTTC. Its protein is CASSYQRGALQETQYF.

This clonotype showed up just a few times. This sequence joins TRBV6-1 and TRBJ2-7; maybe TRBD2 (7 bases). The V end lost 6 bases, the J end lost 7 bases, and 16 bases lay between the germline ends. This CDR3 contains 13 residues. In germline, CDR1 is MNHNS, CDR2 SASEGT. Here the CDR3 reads CASRGGGIREQYV. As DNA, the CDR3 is TGTGCCAGCAGGGGGGGGGGCATAAGGGAGCAGTACGTC.